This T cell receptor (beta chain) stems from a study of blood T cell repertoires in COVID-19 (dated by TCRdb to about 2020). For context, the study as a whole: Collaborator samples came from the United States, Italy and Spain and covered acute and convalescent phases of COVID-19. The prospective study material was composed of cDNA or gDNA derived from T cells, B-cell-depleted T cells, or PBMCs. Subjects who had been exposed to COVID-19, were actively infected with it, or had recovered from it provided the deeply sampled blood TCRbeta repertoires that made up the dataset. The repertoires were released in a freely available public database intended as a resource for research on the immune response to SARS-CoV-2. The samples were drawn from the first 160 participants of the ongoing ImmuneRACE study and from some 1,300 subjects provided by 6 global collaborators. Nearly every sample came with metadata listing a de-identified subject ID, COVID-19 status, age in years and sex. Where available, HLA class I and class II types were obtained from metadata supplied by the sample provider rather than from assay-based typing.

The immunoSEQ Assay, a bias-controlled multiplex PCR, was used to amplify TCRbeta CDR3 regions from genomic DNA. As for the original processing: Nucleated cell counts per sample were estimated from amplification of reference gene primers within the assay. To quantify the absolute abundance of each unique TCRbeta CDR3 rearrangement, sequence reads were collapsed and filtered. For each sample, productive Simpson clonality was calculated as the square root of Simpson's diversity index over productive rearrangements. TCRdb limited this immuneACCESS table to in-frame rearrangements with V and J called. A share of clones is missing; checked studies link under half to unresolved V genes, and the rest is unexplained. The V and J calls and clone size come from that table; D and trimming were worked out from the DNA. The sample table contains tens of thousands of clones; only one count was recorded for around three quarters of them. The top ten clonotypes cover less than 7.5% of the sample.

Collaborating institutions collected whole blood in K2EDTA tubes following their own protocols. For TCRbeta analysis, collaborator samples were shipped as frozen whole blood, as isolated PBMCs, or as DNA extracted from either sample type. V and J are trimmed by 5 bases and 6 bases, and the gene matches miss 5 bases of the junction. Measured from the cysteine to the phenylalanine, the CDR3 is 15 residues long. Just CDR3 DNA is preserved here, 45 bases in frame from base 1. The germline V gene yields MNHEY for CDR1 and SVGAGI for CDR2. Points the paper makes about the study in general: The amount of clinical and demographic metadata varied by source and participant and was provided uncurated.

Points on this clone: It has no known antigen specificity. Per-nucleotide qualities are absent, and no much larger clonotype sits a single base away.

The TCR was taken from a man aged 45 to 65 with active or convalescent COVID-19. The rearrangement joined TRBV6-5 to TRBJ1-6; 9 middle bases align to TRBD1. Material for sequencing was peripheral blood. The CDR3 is CASSTGGVGNSPLHF. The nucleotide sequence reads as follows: TGTGCCAGCAGTACAGGGGGCGTGGGTAATTCACCCCTCCACTTT.